Listed below are T cell receptor beta chains from one sample, sequenced in a study of blood T cell repertoires in COVID-19. TCRdb's table, derived via immunoSEQ multiplex PCR, lists solely in-frame clones and lacks some. There are some 200,000 clones in the sample; 80% to 90% occur only once, and around 4.6% lies in the top ten. Sequencing was performed on PBMCs or T cells enriched from blood (not recorded which). These receptors came from a woman between 50 and 59 years old who had been exposed to COVID-19. CDR3s include the opening cysteine and the closing phenylalanine or tryptophan. The order of the fields is CDR3 protein, CDR3 DNA, V gene, clone size, D gene, J gene. D genes are given only for firm matches. Size values are once, few and many counts, or a class for expanded clones, and some rows have none.

CDR3aa: CASRSDRTQPQHF
CDR3nt: TGTGCCAGCAGGTCGGACAGGACTCAGCCCCAGCATTTT
v_gene: TRBV2
abundance: .
d_gene: TRBD1
j_gene: TRBJ1-5

CDR3aa: CASSFIPTEAFF
CDR3nt: TGTGCCAGCAGCTTCATCCCCACTGAAGCTTTCTTT
v_gene: TRBV13
abundance: .
d_gene: .
j_gene: TRBJ1-1

CDR3aa: CSVWPGTAGELFF
CDR3nt: TGCAGCGTTTGGCCGGGTACTGCCGGGGAGCTGTTTTTT
v_gene: TRBV29-1
abundance: .
d_gene: .
j_gene: TRBJ2-2

CDR3aa: CASSSLSTGNTEAFF
CDR3nt: TGCGCCAGCAGCTCCCTATCAACAGGGAACACTGAAGCTTTCTTT
v_gene: TRBV5-1
abundance: .
d_gene: .
j_gene: TRBJ1-1

CDR3aa: CASSEGTKQPQHF
CDR3nt: TGTGCCAGCAGTGAAGGGACAAAGCAGCCCCAGCATTTT
v_gene: TRBV6-1
abundance: .
d_gene: .
j_gene: TRBJ1-5

CDR3aa: CASSLSRAGADTQYF
CDR3nt: TGCGCCAGCAGCTTGAGCCGAGCGGGCGCAGATACGCAGTATTTT
v_gene: TRBV4-3
abundance: .
d_gene: .
j_gene: TRBJ2-3

CDR3aa: CASSIRTGGGELFF
CDR3nt: TGTGCCAGTAGTATAAGGACAGGGGGCGGGGAGCTGTTTTTT
v_gene: TRBV19
abundance: .
d_gene: TRBD1
j_gene: TRBJ2-2

CDR3aa: CASSEPSGGQETQYF
CDR3nt: TGTGCCAGCAGTGAACCTAGCGGGGGTCAAGAGACCCAGTACTTC
v_gene: TRBV2
abundance: .
d_gene: TRBD2
j_gene: TRBJ2-5

CDR3aa: CASSPPTGDGDNEQFF
CDR3nt: TGTGCCAGCAGCCCCCCGACAGGGGATGGGGACAATGAGCAGTTCTTC
v_gene: TRBV13
abundance: .
d_gene: TRBD1
j_gene: TRBJ2-1

CDR3aa: CASSLGTLYYGYTF
CDR3nt: TGTGCCAGCAGCCTAGGGACTCTTTACTATGGCTACACCTTC
v_gene: TRBV7-8
abundance: .
d_gene: .
j_gene: TRBJ1-2

CDR3aa: CASRSGVAEAFF
CDR3nt: TGTGCCAGCAGGTCAGGGGTGGCTGAAGCTTTCTTT
v_gene: TRBV28
abundance: once
d_gene: .
j_gene: TRBJ1-1

CDR3aa: CAWSKQGVSYEQYF
CDR3nt: TGTGCCTGGAGTAAACAGGGGGTTTCCTACGAGCAGTACTTC
v_gene: TRBV30
abundance: .
d_gene: TRBD1
j_gene: TRBJ2-7

CDR3aa: CSARFGTQYF
CDR3nt: TGCAGTGCTAGGTTCGGGACCCAGTACTTC
v_gene: TRBV20-1
abundance: .
d_gene: .
j_gene: TRBJ2-5

CDR3aa: CASSSPSGEQYF
CDR3nt: TGCGCCAGCAGCTCCCCCTCGGGGGAGCAGTACTTC
v_gene: TRBV5-1
abundance: .
d_gene: .
j_gene: TRBJ2-7

CDR3aa: CAISPAGTGLLANYGYTF
CDR3nt: TGTGCCATCAGCCCAGCGGGGACAGGATTGCTAGCTAACTATGGCTACACCTTC
v_gene: TRBV10-3
abundance: .
d_gene: TRBD1
j_gene: TRBJ1-2

CDR3aa: CASSLRGGRGQPQHF
CDR3nt: TGTGCCAGCAGTTTGAGAGGGGGCAGGGGACAGCCCCAGCATTTT
v_gene: TRBV27
abundance: .
d_gene: TRBD1
j_gene: TRBJ1-5

CDR3aa: CASSVGGRGTDTQYF
CDR3nt: TGTGCCAGTAGTGTAGGAGGGAGGGGGACAGATACGCAGTATTTT
v_gene: TRBV19
abundance: .
d_gene: .
j_gene: TRBJ2-3

CDR3aa: CASSYEGDTDTQYF
CDR3nt: TGTGCCAGCAGCTACGAAGGGGATACAGATACGCAGTATTTT
v_gene: TRBV11-2
abundance: once
d_gene: .
j_gene: TRBJ2-3

CDR3aa: CASSAFLAGGIYNEQFF
CDR3nt: TGTGCCAGCAGCGCCTTCCTAGCGGGGGGAATCTACAATGAGCAGTTCTTC
v_gene: TRBV7-2
abundance: .
d_gene: TRBD2
j_gene: TRBJ2-1

CDR3aa: CASSVGEGTDTQYF
CDR3nt: TGTGCCAGCAGCGTCGGGGAGGGCACAGATACGCAGTATTTT
v_gene: TRBV11-2
abundance: .
d_gene: .
j_gene: TRBJ2-3

CDR3aa: CASSRLGVDGYTF
CDR3nt: TGCGCCAGCAGCCGGCTAGGGGTGGATGGCTACACCTTC
v_gene: TRBV4-3
abundance: .
d_gene: .
j_gene: TRBJ1-2

CDR3aa: CASSFAGDSFPYYEQYF
CDR3nt: TGTGCCAGTAGCTTCGCCGGGGACTCCTTTCCTTACTACGAGCAGTACTTC
v_gene: TRBV19
abundance: .
d_gene: .
j_gene: TRBJ2-7

CDR3aa: CASSRGASNTGELFF
CDR3nt: TGTGCCAGCAGCCGAGGGGCCTCGAACACCGGGGAGCTGTTTTTT
v_gene: TRBV7-8
abundance: .
d_gene: .
j_gene: TRBJ2-2

CDR3aa: CASRESGRGDGYTF
CDR3nt: TGTGCCAGCAGGGAGTCAGGGAGGGGGGACGGCTACACCTTC
v_gene: TRBV28
abundance: .
d_gene: .
j_gene: TRBJ1-2

CDR3aa: CASRETGGAYGYTF
CDR3nt: TGTGCCAGCAGGGAGACAGGGGGCGCCTATGGCTACACCTTC
v_gene: TRBV27
abundance: .
d_gene: TRBD1
j_gene: TRBJ1-2

CDR3aa: CASSPSGSTDTQYF
CDR3nt: TGTGCCAGCTCACCATCCGGGAGCACAGATACGCAGTATTTT
v_gene: TRBV18
abundance: .
d_gene: .
j_gene: TRBJ2-3

CDR3aa: CASSLRGSGLDTIYF
CDR3nt: TGCGCCAGCAGCTTGCGGGGAAGTGGTCTGGACACCATATATTTT
v_gene: TRBV5-1
abundance: .
d_gene: .
j_gene: TRBJ1-3

CDR3aa: CAILGGGKTEAFF
CDR3nt: TGTGCCATCCTTGGGGGGGGAAAGACTGAAGCTTTCTTT
v_gene: TRBV6-6
abundance: .
d_gene: .
j_gene: TRBJ1-1

CDR3aa: CASSEFPTRGGFYEQYF
CDR3nt: TGTGCCAGCAGTGAATTTCCCACGCGCGGGGGTTTCTACGAGCAGTACTTC
v_gene: TRBV6-1
abundance: .
d_gene: TRBD2
j_gene: TRBJ2-7

CDR3aa: CASSLGAGRGENIQYF
CDR3nt: TGTGCCAGCAGCTTAGGTGCAGGGCGGGGGGAAAACATTCAGTACTTC
v_gene: TRBV7-9
abundance: .
d_gene: TRBD2
j_gene: TRBJ2-4

CDR3aa: CASNPGTGRTEAFF
CDR3nt: TGTGCCAGCAACCCCGGGACAGGGAGGACTGAAGCTTTCTTT
v_gene: TRBV9
abundance: .
d_gene: TRBD1
j_gene: TRBJ1-1

CDR3aa: CASSQGEGRGTEAFF
CDR3nt: TGCGCCAGCAGCCAAGGGGAAGGAAGGGGGACTGAAGCTTTCTTT
v_gene: TRBV4-3
abundance: once
d_gene: .
j_gene: TRBJ1-1

CDR3aa: CASSYSISGLVLGQFF
CDR3nt: TGTGCCAGCAGTTACTCGATATCAGGGCTAGTTCTCGGACAGTTCTTC
v_gene: TRBV6-2/TRBV6-3
abundance: .
d_gene: .
j_gene: TRBJ2-1

CDR3aa: CASSLSPQGVGGELFF
CDR3nt: TGCGCCAGCAGCTTGAGTCCACAGGGGGTAGGAGGGGAGCTGTTTTTT
v_gene: TRBV5-1
abundance: .
d_gene: TRBD1
j_gene: TRBJ2-2

CDR3aa: CASSQSGRNSNYGYTF
CDR3nt: TGTGCCAGCAGCCAAAGTGGTAGAAACAGCAACTATGGCTACACCTTC
v_gene: TRBV3-1/TRBV3-2
abundance: .
d_gene: .
j_gene: TRBJ1-2

CDR3aa: CASSRGGISGNTIYF
CDR3nt: TGTGCCAGCAGCCGGGGCGGGATCTCTGGAAACACCATATATTTT
v_gene: TRBV3-1/TRBV3-2
abundance: .
d_gene: .
j_gene: TRBJ1-3

CDR3aa: CASSLGQGGYNEQFF
CDR3nt: TGCGCCAGCAGCTTGGGGCAGGGAGGTTACAATGAGCAGTTCTTC
v_gene: TRBV5-1
abundance: .
d_gene: .
j_gene: TRBJ2-1

CDR3aa: CASSQDLGGLRRTEAFF
CDR3nt: TGTGCCAGCAGCCAAGATCTCGGGGGGCTGCGGCGAACTGAAGCTTTCTTT
v_gene: TRBV3-1/TRBV3-2
abundance: once
d_gene: .
j_gene: TRBJ1-1

CDR3aa: CSASQVAGPVQPQHF
CDR3nt: TGCAGTGCTAGTCAGGTTGCAGGGCCTGTTCAGCCCCAGCATTTT
v_gene: TRBV20-1
abundance: .
d_gene: .
j_gene: TRBJ1-5

CDR3aa: CASSRRTVYSNQPQHF
CDR3nt: TGTGCCAGCAGCCGACGGACAGTTTATAGCAATCAGCCCCAGCATTTT
v_gene: TRBV28
abundance: .
d_gene: .
j_gene: TRBJ1-5

CDR3aa: CASSERRAGEQYF
CDR3nt: TGTGCCAGCAGTGAACGGAGGGCGGGCGAGCAGTACTTC
v_gene: TRBV25-1
abundance: .
d_gene: .
j_gene: TRBJ2-7

CDR3aa: CASSNGGYQPQHF
CDR3nt: TGTGCCAGCAGTAATGGGGGCTATCAGCCCCAGCATTTT
v_gene: TRBV6-5
abundance: .
d_gene: .
j_gene: TRBJ1-5

CDR3aa: CAWTLPSAGRGEKLFF
CDR3nt: TGTGCCTGGACCCTGCCGAGTGCAGGGAGGGGTGAAAAACTGTTTTTT
v_gene: TRBV30
abundance: .
d_gene: .
j_gene: TRBJ1-4

CDR3aa: CASSMGQVTEAFF
CDR3nt: TGTGCCAGTAGTATGGGCCAGGTTACTGAAGCTTTCTTT
v_gene: TRBV19
abundance: .
d_gene: .
j_gene: TRBJ1-1

CDR3aa: CASSSTGVSNQPQHF
CDR3nt: TGTGCCAGCAGCTCAACAGGGGTTAGCAATCAGCCCCAGCATTTT
v_gene: TRBV3-1/TRBV3-2
abundance: once
d_gene: TRBD1
j_gene: TRBJ1-5

CDR3aa: CASSRGTGSYGYTF
CDR3nt: TGTGCCAGCAGTAGAGGGACAGGGTCCTATGGCTACACCTTC
v_gene: TRBV7-2
abundance: .
d_gene: TRBD1
j_gene: TRBJ1-2

CDR3aa: CASSPTGGLNTEAFF
CDR3nt: TGTGCCAGCAGCCCGACAGGGGGCTTGAACACTGAAGCTTTCTTT
v_gene: TRBV6-6
abundance: .
d_gene: TRBD1
j_gene: TRBJ1-1

CDR3aa: CASSLGLAAGANVLTF
CDR3nt: TGCGCCAGCAGCTTGGGCCTGGCGGCTGGGGCCAACGTCCTGACTTTC
v_gene: TRBV5-1
abundance: .
d_gene: .
j_gene: TRBJ2-6

CDR3aa: CASSLGAGVNTEAFF
CDR3nt: TGTGCCAGCAGCTTAGGTGCCGGGGTCAACACTGAAGCTTTCTTT
v_gene: TRBV7-9
abundance: few
d_gene: .
j_gene: TRBJ1-1

CDR3aa: CASSLITGPGANVLTF
CDR3nt: TGTGCCAGCAGCCTAATAACAGGGCCTGGGGCCAACGTCCTGACTTTC
v_gene: TRBV5-6
abundance: .
d_gene: .
j_gene: TRBJ2-6

CDR3aa: CASLQGLYGNQPQHF
CDR3nt: TGTGCCAGTCTACAGGGTCTGTACGGCAATCAGCCCCAGCATTTT
v_gene: TRBV5-8
abundance: .
d_gene: .
j_gene: TRBJ1-5

CDR3aa: CASSDGQSEAFF
CDR3nt: TGCGCCAGCAGTGATGGCCAGTCTGAAGCTTTCTTT
v_gene: TRBV10-2
abundance: .
d_gene: .
j_gene: TRBJ1-1

CDR3aa: CASSLTGAGQPQHF
CDR3nt: TGTGCCAGTAGTTTGACAGGGGCAGGGCAGCCCCAGCATTTT
v_gene: TRBV19
abundance: .
d_gene: TRBD1
j_gene: TRBJ1-5

CDR3aa: CASRKGIGMNTEAFF
CDR3nt: TGCGCCAGCAGAAAAGGGATCGGGATGAACACTGAAGCTTTCTTT
v_gene: TRBV5-1
abundance: .
d_gene: .
j_gene: TRBJ1-1

CDR3aa: CAISVTSRGDGANVLTF
CDR3nt: TGTGCCATCAGTGTTACGTCCAGGGGAGATGGGGCCAACGTCCTGACTTTC
v_gene: TRBV10-3
abundance: .
d_gene: .
j_gene: TRBJ2-6